This record looks at one T cell receptor (beta chain) sequence and its context. The sample comes from a study of cytomegalovirus exposure and HLA in healthy donors. Some clones are missing from TCRdb's copy, which holds only in-frame ones; the method was immunoSEQ multiplex PCR. The data show more than 150,000 clones, with roughly 84% seen just once and 2.5% to 3% held by the top ten. The V gene's germline CDR1 is SEHNR and CDR2 FQNEAQ (reference sequence). The CDR3 length is 13 residues. The V and J ends lost 6 bases and 8 bases respectively, with 13 bases between them. It was the roughly 130-subject validation cohort, separate from the approximately 700-subject first cohort, to which the donors belonged.

The clonotype originates from a woman aged 18-29 years in good health and CMV-seropositive. Sequencing was performed on PBMCs. The V call is TRBV7-9, the J call TRBJ1-4; D remains unclear. Here the CDR3 reads CASRKEDSEKLFF. In DNA form, the CDR3 reads TGTGCCAGCAGGAAGGAGGATTCCGAAAAACTGTTTTTT.